Listed below are T cell receptor beta chains from one sample, sequenced in a study of PD-1 blockade in classical Hodgkin lymphoma. Only in-frame clones appear in the TCRdb table, and some are missing; sequencing was by immunoSEQ multiplex PCR. This table holds about 93,000 clones, more than 80% found once. This sample comprised peripheral blood mononuclear cells (PBMCs), obtained before the second cycle of nivolumab. These receptors all come from a human donor with classical Hodgkin lymphoma. Both conserved end residues are part of each CDR3. Fields, in order: V gene, J gene, D gene, CDR3 length, clone size, CDR3 protein, CDR3 DNA. A D gene is named only where the DNA matches it firmly. Clone size is given for some rows only: seen once, a few or many times, or a class if the clone is expanded.

v_call: TRBV30
j_call: TRBJ2-7
d_call: TRBD2
cdr3_length: 18
clone_size: once
cdr3_aa: CAWSGGLAGASTVYEQYF
cdr3_nt: TGTGCCTGGAGTGGGGGACTAGCGGGAGCGAGTACAGTGTACGAGCAGTACTTC

v_call: TRBV30
j_call: TRBJ2-6
d_call: -
cdr3_length: 14
clone_size: -
cdr3_aa: CAWDRSSGANVLTF
cdr3_nt: TGTGCCTGGGACCGCAGCTCTGGGGCCAACGTCCTGACTTTC

v_call: TRBV7-2
j_call: TRBJ2-1
d_call: TRBD2
cdr3_length: 16
clone_size: -
cdr3_aa: CASSSASGRVYNEQFF
cdr3_nt: TGTGCCAGCAGCTCCGCAAGCGGGAGGGTCTACAATGAGCAGTTCTTC

v_call: TRBV27
j_call: TRBJ1-3
d_call: TRBD1
cdr3_length: 16
clone_size: -
cdr3_aa: CASSLTGRGLGNTIYF
cdr3_nt: TGTGCCAGCAGTTTAACCGGCAGGGGGCTAGGAAACACCATATATTTT

v_call: TRBV7-2
j_call: TRBJ2-7
d_call: -
cdr3_length: 16
clone_size: -
cdr3_aa: CASSLGPGDGSYEQYF
cdr3_nt: TGTGCCAGCAGCTTAGGCCCGGGGGATGGGTCCTACGAGCAGTACTTC

v_call: TRBV5-1
j_call: TRBJ2-1
d_call: TRBD2
cdr3_length: 17
clone_size: -
cdr3_aa: CASSLSGTSGANGEQFF
cdr3_nt: TGCGCCAGCAGCTTGAGCGGGACTAGCGGGGCTAACGGTGAGCAGTTCTTC

v_call: TRBV7-9
j_call: TRBJ2-4
d_call: -
cdr3_length: 14
clone_size: -
cdr3_aa: CASSLGGGVDIQYF
cdr3_nt: TGTGCCAGCAGCTTAGGGGGAGGTGTGGACATTCAGTACTTC

v_call: TRBV11-2
j_call: TRBJ2-7
d_call: TRBD2
cdr3_length: 18
clone_size: -
cdr3_aa: CASSLVGLAGGPAYEQYF
cdr3_nt: TGTGCCAGCAGCTTAGTCGGACTAGCGGGAGGGCCGGCCTACGAGCAGTACTTC

v_call: TRBV14
j_call: TRBJ2-5
d_call: -
cdr3_length: 15
clone_size: -
cdr3_aa: CASSRQAQAAETQYF
cdr3_nt: TGTGCCAGCAGCCGCCAGGCACAGGCGGCGGAGACCCAGTACTTC

v_call: TRBV2
j_call: TRBJ2-7
d_call: -
cdr3_length: 13
clone_size: once
cdr3_aa: CASTLASGHEQYF
cdr3_nt: TGTGCCAGCACTCTAGCGTCGGGGCACGAGCAGTACTTC

v_call: TRBV19
j_call: TRBJ2-3
d_call: -
cdr3_length: 17
clone_size: -
cdr3_aa: CASSPRDSPTSTDTQYF
cdr3_nt: TGTGCCAGTAGTCCCCGGGACTCACCTACTAGCACAGATACGCAGTATTTT

v_call: TRBV5-4
j_call: TRBJ1-2
d_call: -
cdr3_length: 13
clone_size: -
cdr3_aa: CASSYRDSYGYTF
cdr3_nt: TGTGCCAGCAGCTACAGGGATAGCTATGGCTACACCTTC

v_call: TRBV4-3
j_call: TRBJ1-1
d_call: TRBD1
cdr3_length: 14
clone_size: -
cdr3_aa: CASSPSQGALVAFF
cdr3_nt: TGCGCCAGCAGCCCATCCCAGGGGGCTTTGGTAGCTTTCTTT

v_call: TRBV19
j_call: TRBJ1-5
d_call: -
cdr3_length: 16
clone_size: -
cdr3_aa: CASSVYSTGSGQPQHF
cdr3_nt: TGTGCCAGTAGTGTCTATTCCACAGGGTCAGGACAGCCCCAGCATTTT

v_call: TRBV7-2
j_call: TRBJ2-7
d_call: -
cdr3_length: 13
clone_size: -
cdr3_aa: CASSRDPLYEQYF
cdr3_nt: TGTGCCAGCAGTAGAGACCCACTGTACGAGCAGTACTTC

v_call: TRBV6-1
j_call: TRBJ2-3
d_call: -
cdr3_length: 15
clone_size: -
cdr3_aa: CASRGRDLSTDTQYF
cdr3_nt: TGTGCCAGCAGGGGGCGGGATTTAAGCACAGATACGCAGTATTTT

v_call: TRBV11-2
j_call: TRBJ2-5
d_call: -
cdr3_length: 16
clone_size: once
cdr3_aa: CASAPGVRGEQETQYF
cdr3_nt: TGTGCCAGCGCTCCAGGGGTCAGGGGCGAACAAGAGACCCAGTACTTC

v_call: TRBV18
j_call: TRBJ2-1
d_call: TRBD1
cdr3_length: 16
clone_size: -
cdr3_aa: CASSLTGTGWGNEQFF
cdr3_nt: TGTGCCAGCTCGCTCACCGGGACAGGGTGGGGGAATGAGCAGTTCTTC

v_call: TRBV30
j_call: TRBJ1-3
d_call: -
cdr3_length: 15
clone_size: -
cdr3_aa: CAWAGGMSSGNTIYF
cdr3_nt: TGTGCCTGGGCGGGGGGGATGTCCTCTGGAAACACCATATATTTT

v_call: TRBV27
j_call: TRBJ2-7
d_call: -
cdr3_length: 16
clone_size: -
cdr3_aa: CASSLIRGSFSDEQYF
cdr3_nt: TGTGCCAGCAGTTTGATCCGGGGCTCCTTTAGTGACGAGCAGTACTTC

v_call: TRBV30
j_call: TRBJ2-2
d_call: TRBD2
cdr3_length: 14
clone_size: once
cdr3_aa: CAWGSGINTGELFF
cdr3_nt: TGTGCCTGGGGGAGCGGGATAAACACCGGGGAGCTGTTTTTT

v_call: TRBV7-9
j_call: TRBJ2-7
d_call: -
cdr3_length: 16
clone_size: once
cdr3_aa: CASSLGGAKFSSEQYF
cdr3_nt: TGTGCCAGCAGCTTGGGGGGGGCCAAGTTTTCGTCCGAGCAGTACTTC

v_call: TRBV2
j_call: TRBJ2-1
d_call: -
cdr3_length: 14
clone_size: -
cdr3_aa: CATLPLGPYNEQFF
cdr3_nt: TGTGCCACCCTACCTTTGGGACCGTACAATGAGCAGTTCTTC

v_call: TRBV14
j_call: TRBJ2-7
d_call: -
cdr3_length: 15
clone_size: -
cdr3_aa: CASSQVSGIGYEQYF
cdr3_nt: TGTGCCAGCAGCCAAGTATCTGGGATAGGCTACGAGCAGTACTTC

v_call: TRBV6-4
j_call: TRBJ2-2
d_call: -
cdr3_length: 17
clone_size: -
cdr3_aa: CASSRWSQGQGTGELFF
cdr3_nt: TGTGCCAGCTCCCGGTGGAGCCAGGGACAAGGCACCGGGGAGCTGTTTTTT

v_call: TRBV7-8
j_call: TRBJ2-7
d_call: -
cdr3_length: 14
clone_size: -
cdr3_aa: CASRPDVPSYEQYF
cdr3_nt: TGTGCCAGCAGGCCGGACGTACCCTCCTACGAGCAGTACTTC

v_call: TRBV5-4
j_call: TRBJ2-3
d_call: TRBD1
cdr3_length: 15
clone_size: once
cdr3_aa: CASSAEGASTDTQYF
cdr3_nt: TGTGCCAGCAGCGCCGAGGGGGCTAGCACAGATACGCAGTATTTT

v_call: TRBV13
j_call: TRBJ2-3
d_call: TRBD2
cdr3_length: 15
clone_size: -
cdr3_aa: CASSTRTSGMDTQYF
cdr3_nt: TGTGCCAGCAGCACCCGGACTAGCGGGATGGATACGCAGTATTTT

v_call: TRBV9
j_call: TRBJ2-6
d_call: -
cdr3_length: 21
clone_size: -
cdr3_aa: CASSVGPGVGESASGANVLTF
cdr3_nt: TGTGCCAGCAGCGTCGGTCCGGGTGTGGGGGAATCAGCCTCTGGGGCCAACGTCCTGACTTTC

v_call: TRBV27
j_call: TRBJ2-1
d_call: -
cdr3_length: 13
clone_size: -
cdr3_aa: CASSPPNTYQQFF
cdr3_nt: TGTGCCAGCAGTCCCCCAAACACTTATCAGCAGTTCTTC

v_call: TRBV5-6
j_call: TRBJ2-5
d_call: -
cdr3_length: 16
clone_size: -
cdr3_aa: CASSLSSYPSQETQYF
cdr3_nt: TGTGCCAGCAGCTTATCGTCCTATCCAAGCCAAGAGACCCAGTACTTC

v_call: TRBV9
j_call: TRBJ2-1
d_call: -
cdr3_length: 16
clone_size: -
cdr3_aa: CASSVDPGTNYNEQFF
cdr3_nt: TGTGCCAGCAGCGTAGACCCAGGGACCAATTACAATGAGCAGTTCTTC

v_call: TRBV7-2
j_call: TRBJ1-1
d_call: -
cdr3_length: 15
clone_size: -
cdr3_aa: CASSSPAGWDTEAFF
cdr3_nt: TGTGCCAGCAGCTCCCCGGCGGGTTGGGACACTGAAGCTTTCTTT

v_call: TRBV11-1
j_call: TRBJ1-5
d_call: -
cdr3_length: 13
clone_size: many
cdr3_aa: CASSPSTNQPQHF
cdr3_nt: TGTGCCAGCAGCCCTAGTACTAATCAGCCCCAGCATTTT

v_call: TRBV7-3
j_call: TRBJ2-1
d_call: TRBD2
cdr3_length: 15
clone_size: -
cdr3_aa: CASAGTSGNYNEQFF
cdr3_nt: TGTGCCAGCGCCGGCACTAGCGGAAACTACAATGAGCAGTTCTTC

v_call: TRBV7-9
j_call: TRBJ2-1
d_call: -
cdr3_length: 13
clone_size: -
cdr3_aa: CASSLVYVGEQFF
cdr3_nt: TGTGCCAGCAGCTTAGTATACGTGGGTGAGCAGTTCTTC

v_call: TRBV28
j_call: TRBJ2-1
d_call: -
cdr3_length: 11
clone_size: -
cdr3_aa: CASSLNGPQFF
cdr3_nt: TGTGCCAGCAGTCTGAACGGTCCACAGTTCTTC

v_call: TRBV4-1
j_call: TRBJ2-7
d_call: -
cdr3_length: 15
clone_size: -
cdr3_aa: CASSTRGSGPYEQYF
cdr3_nt: TGCGCCAGCAGCACCCGGGGTAGCGGCCCCTACGAGCAGTACTTC

v_call: TRBV14
j_call: TRBJ1-1
d_call: -
cdr3_length: 15
clone_size: few
cdr3_aa: CASIGRARRNTEAFF
cdr3_nt: TGTGCCAGCATTGGGCGGGCGCGCAGGAACACTGAAGCTTTCTTT

v_call: TRBV7-9
j_call: TRBJ2-3
d_call: -
cdr3_length: 14
clone_size: -
cdr3_aa: CASSWGDSTDTQYF
cdr3_nt: TGTGCCAGCAGCTGGGGGGACAGCACAGATACGCAGTATTTT

v_call: TRBV5-1
j_call: TRBJ2-2
d_call: TRBD2
cdr3_length: 17
clone_size: -
cdr3_aa: CASSSRTSGGLGGELFF
cdr3_nt: TGCGCCAGCAGCTCAAGGACTAGCGGGGGATTGGGCGGGGAGCTGTTTTTT

v_call: TRBV6-5
j_call: TRBJ1-3
d_call: -
cdr3_length: 15
clone_size: -
cdr3_aa: CASSYKPSSGNTIYF
cdr3_nt: TGTGCCAGCAGTTACAAGCCGAGCTCTGGAAACACCATATATTTT

v_call: TRBV18
j_call: TRBJ1-5
d_call: TRBD1
cdr3_length: 15
clone_size: -
cdr3_aa: CASSPLGTGNQPQHF
cdr3_nt: TGTGCCAGCTCACCGTTGGGGACAGGGAATCAGCCCCAGCATTTT

v_call: TRBV5-1
j_call: TRBJ2-6
d_call: -
cdr3_length: 15
clone_size: -
cdr3_aa: CASSQLTAGANVLTF
cdr3_nt: TGCGCCAGCAGCCAACTTACCGCTGGGGCCAACGTCCTGACTTTC

v_call: TRBV5-1
j_call: TRBJ2-7
d_call: -
cdr3_length: 13
clone_size: -
cdr3_aa: CASSFRGPGEQYF
cdr3_nt: TGCGCCAGCAGCTTCAGGGGCCCGGGCGAGCAGTACTTC

v_call: TRBV5-1
j_call: TRBJ2-3
d_call: TRBD2
cdr3_length: 20
clone_size: -
cdr3_aa: CASSRVIAAGGPKGTDTQYF
cdr3_nt: TGCGCCAGCAGCCGCGTTATAGCAGCGGGAGGGCCCAAAGGCACAGATACGCAGTATTTT

v_call: TRBV5-1
j_call: TRBJ1-2
d_call: -
cdr3_length: 14
clone_size: -
cdr3_aa: CASSLSGGTYGYTF
cdr3_nt: TGCGCCAGCAGCTTGTCAGGCGGCACCTATGGCTACACCTTC

v_call: TRBV5-1
j_call: TRBJ1-1
d_call: -
cdr3_length: 14
clone_size: -
cdr3_aa: CASSLQGMNTEAFF
cdr3_nt: TGCGCCAGCAGCTTGCAAGGGATGAACACTGAAGCTTTCTTT

v_call: TRBV19
j_call: TRBJ2-1
d_call: -
cdr3_length: 17
clone_size: -
cdr3_aa: CASSIEGVTSWSNEQFF
cdr3_nt: TGTGCCAGTAGTATAGAGGGGGTTACTAGTTGGAGCAATGAGCAGTTCTTC

v_call: TRBV19
j_call: TRBJ2-2
d_call: -
cdr3_length: 11
clone_size: few
cdr3_aa: CASSYTGELFF
cdr3_nt: TGTGCCAGTAGTTACACCGGGGAGCTGTTTTTT

v_call: TRBV11-2
j_call: TRBJ2-6
d_call: -
cdr3_length: 18
clone_size: -
cdr3_aa: CASSLVGLSLSGANVLTF
cdr3_nt: TGTGCCAGCAGCTTAGTAGGGTTGTCGCTCTCTGGGGCCAACGTCCTGACTTTC

v_call: TRBV5-1
j_call: TRBJ1-2
d_call: -
cdr3_length: 13
clone_size: -
cdr3_aa: CASSTTGNYGYTF
cdr3_nt: TGCGCCAGCAGCACCACGGGTAACTATGGCTACACCTTC

v_call: TRBV18
j_call: TRBJ2-7
d_call: -
cdr3_length: 15
clone_size: -
cdr3_aa: CASSPLARRTYEQYF
cdr3_nt: TGTGCCAGCTCACCTTTGGCAAGGAGGACCTACGAGCAGTACTTC

v_call: TRBV6-7
j_call: TRBJ2-5
d_call: -
cdr3_length: 13
clone_size: -
cdr3_aa: CASRSGQQETQYF
cdr3_nt: TGTGCCAGCAGATCAGGACAGCAAGAGACCCAGTACTTC

v_call: TRBV19
j_call: TRBJ1-2
d_call: -
cdr3_length: 15
clone_size: many
cdr3_aa: CASSIRLGRNYGYTF
cdr3_nt: TGTGCCAGTAGTATTCGGCTGGGCAGAAACTATGGCTACACCTTC

v_call: TRBV28
j_call: TRBJ1-5
d_call: -
cdr3_length: 15
clone_size: medium-sized
cdr3_aa: CASSLFPGGNQPQHF
cdr3_nt: TGTGCCAGCAGTTTATTCCCCGGGGGAAATCAGCCCCAGCATTTT

v_call: TRBV2
j_call: TRBJ2-7
d_call: -
cdr3_length: 16
clone_size: once
cdr3_aa: CASEEGGRRTSYEQYF
cdr3_nt: TGTGCCAGTGAGGAGGGGGGCCGGCGAACCTCCTACGAGCAGTACTTC

v_call: TRBV5-4
j_call: TRBJ2-5
d_call: -
cdr3_length: 12
clone_size: few
cdr3_aa: CASSRGAETQYF
cdr3_nt: TGTGCCAGCAGCCGGGGTGCAGAGACCCAGTACTTC

v_call: TRBV27
j_call: TRBJ2-1
d_call: -
cdr3_length: 16
clone_size: -
cdr3_aa: CASRPGLGRSYNEQFF
cdr3_nt: TGTGCCAGCCGCCCGGGACTGGGGAGAAGCTACAATGAGCAGTTCTTC